This TCR beta chain was identified during a study of cytotoxic CD8 clonotypes in ibrutinib-treated CLL. Background on the study: Around 25 partial and 2 complete responses; at median 68 months, approximately 15 remitted, around twelve progressed.

General study points: Circulating CD8+ T-cell counts were tracked by baseline clonality, which exceeded that of age-matched healthy donors.

The V and J ends lost 0 bases and 9 bases, in that order; junction bases with no gene match: 12. CDR1 and CDR2 (germline): SGHRS, YFSETQ. The CDR3 is 17 residues long. On this clone itself: Its antigen remains unidentified.

Sequencing sought depths of 1 in 200,000 to 1 in 1 million T cells. Sequencing was performed with immunoSEQ multiplex PCR; in TCRdb, only in-frame clones are kept and a portion is missing. The data contain hundreds of thousands of clones, 75% to 85% of them singletons. The receptor was derived from a human donor with chronic lymphocytic leukemia. The specimen was PBMCs, collected after 12 months of ibrutinib treatment. J is TRBJ2-1 and V is TRBV5-1; 10 positions agree with TRBD2. CDR3 nucleotide sequence: TGCGCCAGCAGCTTGGCCTCGAGCGGGAGGGCCCAAGGTGAGCAGTTCTTC. It codes for CASSLASSGRAQGEQFF.